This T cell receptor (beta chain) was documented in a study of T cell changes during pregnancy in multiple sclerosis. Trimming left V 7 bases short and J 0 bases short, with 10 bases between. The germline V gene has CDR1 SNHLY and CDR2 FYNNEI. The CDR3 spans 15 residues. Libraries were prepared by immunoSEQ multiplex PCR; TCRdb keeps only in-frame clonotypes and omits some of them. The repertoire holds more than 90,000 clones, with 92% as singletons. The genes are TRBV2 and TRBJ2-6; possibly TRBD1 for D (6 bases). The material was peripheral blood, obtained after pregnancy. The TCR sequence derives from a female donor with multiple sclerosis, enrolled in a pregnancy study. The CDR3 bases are TGTGCCAGCAAGGACAGTGTCTCTGGGGCCAACGTCCTGACTTTC. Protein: CASKDSVSGANVLTF.